The following is a T cell receptor (beta chain) sequence with its context. Its target is not known. The CDR3 covers 15 residues. Germline V gene sequence: CDR1 MNHEY, CDR2 SVGEGT. V dropped 5 bases and J dropped 2 bases, with 15 bases sitting between them. This record belongs to a study of T cell repertoires in cytomegalovirus infection. The overall study: Both recently identified HLA-C-restricted and well-studied HLA-B-restricted CMV epitopes were used in the study. Public signatures in TCR beta pointed to CMV infection and matching HLA type.

MiXCR, applied by TCRdb to the reads, yields one record per CDR3 protein. The sample has over 120,000 distinct CDR3 sequences, roughly a third seen once. The source was CD8+ T cells from cultured PBMCs, collected from culture after CMV antigen stimulation. This clonotype originated in a human donor in good health (CMV status not recorded). Some clones in this sample may be carry-over from other donors' samples. The rearrangement uses TRBV6-2 or TRBV6-3 and TRBJ2-5; the D gene is possibly TRBD2 (7 bases). The CDR3: CASSLMRGGQETQYF. The DNA for the CDR3 is TGTGCCAGCAGTCTGATGAGGGGGGGACAAGAGACCCAGTACTTC.